This T cell receptor beta chain was recovered during a study of blood T cell repertoires in COVID-19. This clone is a singleton in its sample. Germline values: CDR1 SGHTA, CDR2 FQGNSA. This CDR3 spans 17 amino acids. V dropped 5 bases and J dropped 0 bases, with 17 bases sitting between them. The repertoire was sequenced with immunoSEQ multiplex PCR; TCRdb's copy has only in-frame clones and lacks some. The sample has around 41,000 clones, around 86% seen once; the top ten hold roughly 47%. The sample consisted of peripheral blood. The V and J genes are TRBV7-2 and TRBJ2-1; possible D gene TRBD1, 5 bases. This sequence originates from an elderly woman with acute or convalescent COVID-19. The CDR3 region has the DNA TGTGCCAGCAGCACCGACGGTAGAGGACACTCCTACAATGAGCAGTTCTTC. This gives the protein CASSTDGRGHSYNEQFF.